These 15 T cell receptor beta chains came from one sample sequenced in a study of cytomegalovirus exposure and HLA in healthy donors (dated by TCRdb to about 2017). Preparation of the library involved the immunoSEQ multiplex PCR assay. For the multiplex PCR, a mixture combining 60 forward primers for TCR Vbeta segments and 13 reverse primers for TCR Jbeta segments was used. In TCRdb, the immuneACCESS table is reduced to in-frame sequences with V and J assigned. These tables do not hold every clone; where another copy was compared, an unresolved V gene accounts for under half, and the others remain unexplained. In this sample's table one finds over 40,000 clones. 5% to 8% of the sample goes to the ten largest clones. Sequencing was carried out using PBMCs. The receptors stem from a man younger than 40 in good health and CMV-seronegative.

This chain joins TRBV7-3 and TRBJ1-6; D possibly corresponds to TRBD1 (5 bases). The CDR3 spans 13 residues. CDR1 and CDR2 (germline): SGHTA, FQGTGA. Trimming shortened V by 2 bases and J by 6 bases, and 5 bases separated the two germline ends. CDR3 sequence reads: CASSLDSNSPLHF. The CDR3, as DNA: TGTGCCAGCAGCTTAGACAGTAATTCACCCCTCCACTTT.

The chain is built from TRBV29-1 and TRBJ2-3, with D hard to call. V was clipped by 7 bases and J by 4 bases, with 12 bases between them. The length of the CDR3 is 12 residues. The V gene's germline CDR1 is SQVTM and CDR2 ANQGSEA. The CDR3 loop is CSEFRSADTQYF. The CDR3 nucleotides read TGCAGCGAGTTTAGGAGCGCAGATACGCAGTATTTT.

The chain links TRBV5-6 to TRBJ2-2; no reliable D call. Germline-derived CDR1 and CDR2 are SGHDT and YYEEEE. Trimming took off 1 base at V and 8 bases at J, with 3 bases between the two ends. CDR3 size: 11 residues. The CDR3 reads CASSLRGELFF. The CDR3, as DNA: TGTGCCAGCAGCTTGCGGGGGGAGCTGTTTTTT.

The CDR3 here is CASSLTSGVSNEQFF. CDR3 DNA sequence: TGTGCCAGCAGCCTGACTAGCGGGGTATCCAATGAGCAGTTCTTC. V gene TRBV7-3 combines with J gene TRBJ2-1, with TRBD2 identical over 11 bases. This CDR3 contains 15 residues. The germline gives CDR1 SGHTA, CDR2 FQGTGA. Trimming cost V 5 bases and J 6 bases; bases outside gene matches: 6.

The J gene is TRBJ2-1, the V gene TRBV19; 9 bases align to TRBD1. CDR3 length: 15 amino acids. With V trimmed by 7 bases and J by 4 bases, 8 bases remained unmatched. Germline-derived CDR1 and CDR2 are LNHDA and SQIVND (reference sequence). The CDR3 reads CASTRDRVSYNEQFF. CDR3 sequence (DNA): TGTGCCAGTACCCGGGACAGGGTATCGTACAATGAGCAGTTCTTC.

In nucleotides, the CDR3 is TGCGCCAGCAGCTTGGTGCGGGGGTGGACAGATACGCAGTATTTT. Translating it yields CASSLVRGWTDTQYF. V and J are TRBV5-1 and TRBJ2-3; 7 positions agree with TRBD2. The CDR3 loop spans 15 amino acids. J gave up 3 bases and V 0 bases, and 4 bases lay outside the gene matches. The germline CDR1 and CDR2 sequences are SGHRS and YFSETQ.

V and J are TRBV5-6 and TRBJ2-7, with TRBD2 matching 9 bases. Per germline, CDR1 SGHDT and CDR2 YYEEEE. CDR3 length: 15 amino acids. J gave up 1 base and V 0 bases, and 2 bases lay outside the gene matches. CDR3 DNA: TGTGCCAGCAGCTTGGGGGGACTAGCATCCTACGAGCAGTACTTC. Translation: CASSLGGLASYEQYF.

V and J are TRBV5-6 and TRBJ2-1, with TRBD2 matching 8 bases. CDR1 is SGHDT and CDR2 is YYEEEE in the germline V gene. Trimming at V came to 2 bases and at J to 6 bases, leaving 4 bases not matched to a gene. The CDR3 is 14 residues long. The CDR3 nucleotides are TGTGCCAGCAGCTTCGGGACTAGACGCAATGAGCAGTTCTTC. Protein: CASSFGTRRNEQFF.

The rearrangement links TRBV25-1 to TRBJ1-1; D unresolved. Trimming stripped 6 bases from V and 2 bases from J, with 10 bases between. The CDR3 is 13 residues long. In germline, CDR1 is MGHDK, CDR2 SYGVNS. The chain's CDR3 is CASRASVNTEAFF. The CDR3 nucleotides are TGTGCCAGCAGGGCATCTGTCAACACTGAAGCTTTCTTT. Full variable domain (rest looked up from reference TRBV25-1 and TRBJ1-1): EADIYQTPRYLVIGTGKKITLECSQTMGHDKMYWYQQDPGMELHLIHYSYGVNSTEKGDLSSESTVSRIRTEHFPLTLESARPSHTSQYLCASRASVNTEAFFGQGTRLTVV.

The chain links TRBV6-1 to TRBJ2-2, with 12 nucleotides matching TRBD2. Trimming removed 4 bases from V and 7 bases from J; junction bases left unmatched: 7. The V gene's germline CDR1 is MNHNS and CDR2 SASEGT. CDR3 length equals 16 residues. Here the CDR3 reads CASSARLAGEIGELFF. In DNA form, the CDR3 reads TGTGCCAGCAGTGCTAGACTAGCGGGAGAGATCGGGGAGCTGTTTTTT.

The genes are TRBV6-5 and TRBJ1-2; D call uncertain. Deletions cut 4 bases from V and 2 bases from J, with 17 bases between. The germline V gene encodes CDR1 MNHEY and CDR2 SVGAGI. CDR3 size: 16 residues. The CDR3 DNA reads TGTGCCAGCAGTTCTCTGGACTACGGTTCCAACTATGGCTACACCTTC. This codes for CASSSLDYGSNYGYTF.

The chain recombines TRBV14 with TRBJ2-5; TRBD1 agrees at 7 bases. V lost 6 bases, J lost 6 bases, and 7 bases stayed unmatched. This CDR3 has 13 residues. Germline assignment: CDR1 SGHDN and CDR2 FVKESK. The CDR3 region has the DNA TGTGCCAGCAGTCTCGACAGGGTGCAGACCCAGTACTTC. Translating gives CASSLDRVQTQYF.

This chain connects TRBV9 to TRBJ1-1, with TRBD1 matching 7 bases. The CDR3 is 13 residues long. J lost 6 bases, V lost 0 bases, and 2 bases had no gene match. Germline CDR1 and CDR2: SGDLS and YYNGEE. CDR3 protein: CASSVGQGAEAFF. The CDR3 region has the DNA TGTGCCAGCAGCGTAGGTCAGGGGGCTGAAGCTTTCTTT.

The chain recombines TRBV7-2 with TRBJ2-7, with unresolved D. Germline loops: CDR1 SGHTA, CDR2 FQGNSA. The CDR3 loop spans 14 amino acids. V lost 1 base to trimming and J lost 1 base, with 8 bases between them. In nucleotides, the CDR3 is TGTGCCAGCAGCTTAGGAGACGGGTCCTACGAGCAGTACTTC. It is translated as CASSLGDGSYEQYF. Full variable domain (remainder filled in from reference TRBV7-2 and TRBJ2-7): GAGVSQSPSNKVTEKGKDVELRCDPISGHTALYWYRQSLGQGLEFLIYFQGNSAPDKSGLPSDRFSAERTGGSVSTLTIQRTQQEDSAVYLCASSLGDGSYEQYFGPGTRLTVT.

V is TRBV2 and J is TRBJ1-5; D perhaps matches TRBD1 (6 bases). The length of the CDR3 is 14 residues. Trimming left V 6 bases short and J 3 bases short, with 12 bases between. Germline CDR1 and CDR2: SNHLY and FYNNEI. The CDR3 spells CASRTGTINQPQHF. CDR3 bases: TGTGCCAGCAGGACCGGGACAATCAATCAGCCCCAGCATTTT. The variable domain in full, with the rest retrieved from reference TRBV2 and TRBJ1-5, is EPEVTQTPSHQVTQMGQEVILRCVPISNHLYFYWYRQILGQKVEFLVSFYNNEISEKSEIFDDQFSVERPDGSNFTLKIRSTKLEDSAMYFCASRTGTINQPQHFGDGTRLSIL.